This T cell receptor (beta chain) was found in a study of T cell repertoires in cytomegalovirus infection. With respect to this clonotype: The antigen is not known.

MiXCR, run by TCRdb on the reads, gives a single entry per CDR3 protein. The sample carries approximately 340,000 distinct CDR3 sequences, about 29% recorded once. This CDR3 is 15 amino acids long. Germline CDR1 ENHRY, CDR2 SYGVKD. The junction had 10 bases not matched to a gene; V was cut back by 5 bases and J by 9 bases. The specimen was cultured PBMCs, collected from culture after CMV antigen stimulation. The chain employs TRBV10-3 and TRBJ2-1, with TRBD2 identical over 10 bases. This TCR came from a human donor in good health (CMV status not recorded). Some clones in this sample may be carry-over from other donors' samples. The chain's CDR3 is CAISTSGGASVEQFF. The CDR3 DNA sequence: TGTGCCATCAGTACGAGCGGGGGGGCCTCAGTTGAGCAGTTCTTC.